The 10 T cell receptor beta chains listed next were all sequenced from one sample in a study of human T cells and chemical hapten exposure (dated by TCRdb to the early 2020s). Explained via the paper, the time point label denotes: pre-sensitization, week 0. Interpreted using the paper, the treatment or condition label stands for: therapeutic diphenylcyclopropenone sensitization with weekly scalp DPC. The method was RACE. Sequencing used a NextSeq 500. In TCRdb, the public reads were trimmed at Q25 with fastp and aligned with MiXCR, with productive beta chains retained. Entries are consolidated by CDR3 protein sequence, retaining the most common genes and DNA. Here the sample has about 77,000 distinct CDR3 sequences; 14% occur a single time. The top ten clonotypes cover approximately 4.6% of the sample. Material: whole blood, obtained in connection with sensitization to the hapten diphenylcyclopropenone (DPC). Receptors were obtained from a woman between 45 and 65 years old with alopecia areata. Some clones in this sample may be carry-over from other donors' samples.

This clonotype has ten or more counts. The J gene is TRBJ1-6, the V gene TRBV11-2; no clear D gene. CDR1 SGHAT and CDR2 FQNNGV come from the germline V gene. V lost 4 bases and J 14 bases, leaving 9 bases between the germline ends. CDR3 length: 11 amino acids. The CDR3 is CASSSSETLHF. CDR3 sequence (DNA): TGTGCCAGCAGCTCGTCCGAAACCCTCCACTTT.

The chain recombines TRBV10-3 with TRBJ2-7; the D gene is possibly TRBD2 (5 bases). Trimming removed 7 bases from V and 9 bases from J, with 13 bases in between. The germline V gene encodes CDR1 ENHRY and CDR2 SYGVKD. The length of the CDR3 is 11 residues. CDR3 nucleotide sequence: TGTGCCATCATGGGGAGTGGGTTGCAGTACTTC. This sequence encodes CAIMGSGLQYF.

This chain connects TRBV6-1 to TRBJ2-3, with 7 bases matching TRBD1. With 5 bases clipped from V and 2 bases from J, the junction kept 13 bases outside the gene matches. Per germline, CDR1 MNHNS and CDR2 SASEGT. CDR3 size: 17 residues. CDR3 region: CASSPKKQGIFTDTQYF. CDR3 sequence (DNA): TGTGCCAGCAGTCCCAAGAAACAGGGGATCTTCACAGATACGCAGTATTTT.

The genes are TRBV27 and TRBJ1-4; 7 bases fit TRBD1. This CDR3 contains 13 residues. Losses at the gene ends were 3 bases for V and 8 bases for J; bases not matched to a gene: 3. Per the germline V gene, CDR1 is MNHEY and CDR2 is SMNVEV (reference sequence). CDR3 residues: CASSFRTGEKLFF. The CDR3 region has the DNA TGTGCCAGCAGTTTTCGGACAGGCGAAAAACTGTTTTTT.

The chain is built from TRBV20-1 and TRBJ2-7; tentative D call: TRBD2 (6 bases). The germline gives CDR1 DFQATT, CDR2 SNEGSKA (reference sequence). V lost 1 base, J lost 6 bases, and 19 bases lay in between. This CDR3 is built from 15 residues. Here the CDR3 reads CSARATRGIEGEQYF. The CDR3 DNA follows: TGCAGTGCTAGAGCCACCCGGGGGATAGAAGGCGAGCAGTACTTC.

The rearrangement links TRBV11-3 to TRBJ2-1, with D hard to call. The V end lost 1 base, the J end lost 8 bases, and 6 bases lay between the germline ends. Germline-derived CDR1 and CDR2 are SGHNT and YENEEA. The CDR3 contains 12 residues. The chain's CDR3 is CASSLVSHEQFF. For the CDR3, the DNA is TGTGCCAGCAGCTTAGTCTCGCATGAGCAGTTCTTC.

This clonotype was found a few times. The DNA of the CDR3 is TGTGCCACCCACCCGACTAGCGGTAACACCGGGGAGCTGTTTTTT. It specifies CATHPTSGNTGELFF. The chain uses TRBV2 and TRBJ2-2; 9 bases match TRBD2. Germline V gene sequence: CDR1 SNHLY, CDR2 FYNNEI. This CDR3 is built from 15 residues. With 10 bases clipped from V and 2 bases from J, the junction kept 8 bases outside the gene matches.

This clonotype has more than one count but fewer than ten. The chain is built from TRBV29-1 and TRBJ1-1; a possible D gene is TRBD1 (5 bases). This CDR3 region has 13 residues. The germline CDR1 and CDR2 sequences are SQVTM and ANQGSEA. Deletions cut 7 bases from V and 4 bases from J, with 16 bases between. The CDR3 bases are TGCAGCGCGGTAGTAACAGGACCCACTGAAGCTTTCTTT. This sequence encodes CSAVVTGPTEAFF.

The CDR3 loop is CASTSSGRPSSYNEQFF. CDR3 DNA sequence: TGTGCCAGCACTTCTAGCGGGAGGCCCAGCTCCTACAATGAGCAGTTCTTC. V is TRBV28 and J is TRBJ2-1; 11 bases align to TRBD2. The V and J ends lost 7 bases and 0 bases, in that order; junction bases with no gene match: 8. The CDR3 contains 17 residues. Germline loops: CDR1 MDHEN, CDR2 SYDVKM.

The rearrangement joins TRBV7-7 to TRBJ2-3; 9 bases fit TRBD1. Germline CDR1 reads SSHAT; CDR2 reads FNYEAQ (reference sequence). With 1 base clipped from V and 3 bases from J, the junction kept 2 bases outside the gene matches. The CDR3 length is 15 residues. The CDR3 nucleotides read TGTGCCAGCAGCTTAGGGACAGGGGAAACAGATACGCAGTATTTT. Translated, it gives CASSLGTGETDTQYF.